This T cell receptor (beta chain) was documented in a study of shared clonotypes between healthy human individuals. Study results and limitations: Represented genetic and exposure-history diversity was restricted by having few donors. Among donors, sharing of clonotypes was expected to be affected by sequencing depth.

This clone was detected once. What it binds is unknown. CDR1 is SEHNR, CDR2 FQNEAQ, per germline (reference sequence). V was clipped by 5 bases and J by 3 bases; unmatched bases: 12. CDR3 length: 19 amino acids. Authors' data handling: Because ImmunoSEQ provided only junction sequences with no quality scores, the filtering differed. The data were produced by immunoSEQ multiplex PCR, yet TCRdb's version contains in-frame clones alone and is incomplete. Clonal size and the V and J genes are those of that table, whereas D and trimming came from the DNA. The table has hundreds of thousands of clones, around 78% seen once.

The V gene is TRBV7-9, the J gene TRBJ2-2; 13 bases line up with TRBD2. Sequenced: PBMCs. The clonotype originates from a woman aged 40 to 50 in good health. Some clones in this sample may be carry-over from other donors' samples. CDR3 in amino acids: CASSPTPGLAGWHTGELFF. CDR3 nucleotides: TGTGCCAGCAGCCCAACCCCGGGACTAGCGGGATGGCACACCGGGGAGCTGTTTTTT.